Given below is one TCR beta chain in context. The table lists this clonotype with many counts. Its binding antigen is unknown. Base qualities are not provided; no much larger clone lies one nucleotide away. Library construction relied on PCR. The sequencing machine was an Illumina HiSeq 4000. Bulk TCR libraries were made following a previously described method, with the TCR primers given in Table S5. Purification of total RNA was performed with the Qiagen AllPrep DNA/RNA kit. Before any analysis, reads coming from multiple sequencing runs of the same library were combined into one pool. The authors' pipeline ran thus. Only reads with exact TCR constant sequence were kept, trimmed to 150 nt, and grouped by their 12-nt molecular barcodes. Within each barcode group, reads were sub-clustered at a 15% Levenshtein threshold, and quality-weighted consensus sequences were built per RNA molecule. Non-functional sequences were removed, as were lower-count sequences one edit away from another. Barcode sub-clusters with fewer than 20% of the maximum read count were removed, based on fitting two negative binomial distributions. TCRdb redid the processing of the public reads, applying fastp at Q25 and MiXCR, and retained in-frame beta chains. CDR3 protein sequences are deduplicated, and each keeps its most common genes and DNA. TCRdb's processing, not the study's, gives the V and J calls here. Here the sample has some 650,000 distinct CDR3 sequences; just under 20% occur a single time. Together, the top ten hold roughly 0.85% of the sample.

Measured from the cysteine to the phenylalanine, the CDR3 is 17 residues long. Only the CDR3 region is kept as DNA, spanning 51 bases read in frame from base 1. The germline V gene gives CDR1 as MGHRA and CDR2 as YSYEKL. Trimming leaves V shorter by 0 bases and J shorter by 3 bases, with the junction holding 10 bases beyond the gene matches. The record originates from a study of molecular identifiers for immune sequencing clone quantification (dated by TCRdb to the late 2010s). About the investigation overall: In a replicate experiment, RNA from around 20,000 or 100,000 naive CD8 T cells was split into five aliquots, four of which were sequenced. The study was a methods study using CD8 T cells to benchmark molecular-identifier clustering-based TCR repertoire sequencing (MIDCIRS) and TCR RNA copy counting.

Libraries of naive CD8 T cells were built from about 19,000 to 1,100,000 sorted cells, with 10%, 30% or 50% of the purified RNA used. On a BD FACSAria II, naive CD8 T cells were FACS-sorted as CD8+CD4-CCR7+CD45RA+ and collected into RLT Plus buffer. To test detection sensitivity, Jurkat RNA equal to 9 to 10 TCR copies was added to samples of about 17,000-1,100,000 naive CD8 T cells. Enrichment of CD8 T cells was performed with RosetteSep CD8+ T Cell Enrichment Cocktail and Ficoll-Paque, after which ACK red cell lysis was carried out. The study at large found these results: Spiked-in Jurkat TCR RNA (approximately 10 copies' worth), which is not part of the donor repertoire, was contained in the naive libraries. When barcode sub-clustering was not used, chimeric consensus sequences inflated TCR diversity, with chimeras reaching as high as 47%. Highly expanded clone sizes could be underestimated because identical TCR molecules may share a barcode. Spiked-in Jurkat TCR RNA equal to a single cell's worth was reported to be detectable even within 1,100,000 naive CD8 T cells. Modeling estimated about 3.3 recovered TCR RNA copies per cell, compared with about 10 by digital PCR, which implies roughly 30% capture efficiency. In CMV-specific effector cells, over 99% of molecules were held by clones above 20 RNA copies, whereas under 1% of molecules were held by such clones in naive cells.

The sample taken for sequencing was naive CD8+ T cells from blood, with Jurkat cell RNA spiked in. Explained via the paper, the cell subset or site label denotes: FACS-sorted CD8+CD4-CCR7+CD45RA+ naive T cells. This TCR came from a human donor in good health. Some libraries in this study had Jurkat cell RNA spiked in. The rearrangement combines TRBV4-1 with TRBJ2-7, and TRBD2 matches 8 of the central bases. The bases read TGCGCCAGCAGCCAAGAGGGTTCGGGGGGGGGAAGCTACGAGCAGTACTTC. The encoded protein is CASSQEGSGGGSYEQYF.